This record concerns one TCR beta chain sequence. This sample is part of a study of Ad26.COV2.S vaccination and SARS-CoV-2 variants. The germline V gene encodes CDR1 SGHTA and CDR2 FQGNSA. The CDR3 contains 11 residues. V was trimmed by 4 bases and J by 6 bases, leaving 6 bases between them. The protocol was immunoSEQ multiplex PCR, while the TCRdb copy is restricted to in-frame clones and leaves out a portion. The sample carries approximately 250,000 clones, around 88% recorded once. Treatment of the sample: around 19 received Ad26.COV2.S at low or high dose, single or two shots; several received placebo; per-sample allocation not given. The samples date from day 63 after the first vaccine or placebo injection.

This clonotype was obtained from a person aged 18 to 59 who received the Ad26.COV2.S COVID-19 vaccine or a placebo. The chain joins TRBV7-2 to TRBJ2-5; D call uncertain. The sample here was peripheral blood, taken in a trial of Ad26.COV2.S vaccine versus placebo. CDR3 coding DNA: TGTGCCAGCAGCTCCCTAAAGACCCAGTACTTC. Translation: CASSSLKTQYF.